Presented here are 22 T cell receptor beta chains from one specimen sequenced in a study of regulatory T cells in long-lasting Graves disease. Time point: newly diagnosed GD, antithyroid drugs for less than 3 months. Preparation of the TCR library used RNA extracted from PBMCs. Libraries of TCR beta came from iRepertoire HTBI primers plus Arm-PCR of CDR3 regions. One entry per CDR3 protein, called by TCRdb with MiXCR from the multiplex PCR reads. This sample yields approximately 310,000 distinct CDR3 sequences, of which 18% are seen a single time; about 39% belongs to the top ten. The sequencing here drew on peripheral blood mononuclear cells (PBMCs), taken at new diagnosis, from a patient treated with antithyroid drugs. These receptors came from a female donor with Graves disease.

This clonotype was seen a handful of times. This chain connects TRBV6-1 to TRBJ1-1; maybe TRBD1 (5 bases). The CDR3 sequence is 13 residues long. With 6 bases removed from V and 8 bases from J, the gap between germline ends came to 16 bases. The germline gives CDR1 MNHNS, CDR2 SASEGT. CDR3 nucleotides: TGTGCCAGCAGACCGGCCTGGGACGTAGAAGCTTTCTTT. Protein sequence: CASRPAWDVEAFF.

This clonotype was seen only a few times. The chain's CDR3 is CASSYLGSPSSGANVLTF. In nucleotides, the CDR3 is TGTGCCAGCAGTTACTTGGGAAGCCCCAGCTCTGGGGCCAACGTCCTGACTTTC. This rearrangement joins TRBV6-2 or TRBV6-3 to TRBJ2-6; D not resolved. The CDR3 has 18 residues. From germline, CDR1 is MNHEY and CDR2 SVGEGT. Trimming cost V 1 base and J 0 bases, with 13 bases left between them.

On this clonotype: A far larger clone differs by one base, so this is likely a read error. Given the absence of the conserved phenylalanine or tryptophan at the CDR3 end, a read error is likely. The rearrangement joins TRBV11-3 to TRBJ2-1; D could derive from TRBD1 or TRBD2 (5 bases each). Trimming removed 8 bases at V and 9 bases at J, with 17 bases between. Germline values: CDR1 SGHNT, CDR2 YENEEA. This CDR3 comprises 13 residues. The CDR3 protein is CASGEPPGGEQFS. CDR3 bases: TGTGCCAGCGGGGAACCCCCTGGGGGTGAGCAGTTCTCC.

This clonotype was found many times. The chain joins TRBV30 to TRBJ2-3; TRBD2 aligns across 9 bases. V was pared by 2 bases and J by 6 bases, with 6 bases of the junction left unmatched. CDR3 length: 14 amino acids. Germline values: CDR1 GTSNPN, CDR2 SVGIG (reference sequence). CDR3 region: CAWSYSGSGDTQYF. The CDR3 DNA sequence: TGTGCCTGGAGTTATAGCGGGAGCGGGGATACGCAGTATTTT.

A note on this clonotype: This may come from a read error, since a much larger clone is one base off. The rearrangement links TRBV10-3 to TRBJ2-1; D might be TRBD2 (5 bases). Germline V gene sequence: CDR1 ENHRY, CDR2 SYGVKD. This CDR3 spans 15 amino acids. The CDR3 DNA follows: TGTGCCATCAGTGAGTCAAGTGACTATACTGATGAGCAGCTCTTC. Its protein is CAISESSDYTDEQLF.

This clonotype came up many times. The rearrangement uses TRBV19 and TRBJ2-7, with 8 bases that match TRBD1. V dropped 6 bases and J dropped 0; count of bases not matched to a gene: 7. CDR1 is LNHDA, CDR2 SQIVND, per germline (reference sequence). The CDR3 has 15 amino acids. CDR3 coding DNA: TGTGCCAGTAGCACAGGGGGTTTCTCCTCCTACGAGCAGTACTTC. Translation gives CASSTGGFSSYEQYF.

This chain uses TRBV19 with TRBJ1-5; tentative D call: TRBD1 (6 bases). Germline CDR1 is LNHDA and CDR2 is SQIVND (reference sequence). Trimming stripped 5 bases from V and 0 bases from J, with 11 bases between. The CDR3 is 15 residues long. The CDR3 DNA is TGTGCCAGTAGTTTGGCAGGGGCTAGCAATCAGCCCCAGCATTTT. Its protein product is CASSLAGASNQPQHF. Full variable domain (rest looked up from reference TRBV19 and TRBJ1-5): DGGITQSPKYLFRKEGQNVTLSCEQNLNHDAMYWYRQDPGQGLRLIYYSQIVNDFQKGDIAEGYSVSREKKESFPLTVTSAQKNPTAFYLCASSLAGASNQPQHFGDGTRLSIL.

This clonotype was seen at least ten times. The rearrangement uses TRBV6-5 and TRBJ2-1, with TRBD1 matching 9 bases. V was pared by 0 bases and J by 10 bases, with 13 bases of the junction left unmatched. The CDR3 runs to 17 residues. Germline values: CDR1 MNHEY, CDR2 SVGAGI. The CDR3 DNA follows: TGTGCCAGCAGTTACTCGACCCCAAGGCAGGGACAGGGCGAGCAGTTCTTC. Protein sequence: CASSYSTPRQGQGEQFF.

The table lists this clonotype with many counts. DNA of the CDR3: TGTGCCAGCAGTTACGCGCCGCCGGGACTAGCCAGTAGCGGGGAGCTGTTTTTT. Its protein product is CASSYAPPGLASSGELFF. The chain uses TRBV6-5 and TRBJ2-2, with TRBD2 identical over 9 bases. The CDR3 contains 18 residues. V lost 2 bases, J lost 7 bases, and 14 bases stayed unmatched. Germline lookup yields CDR1 MNHEY and CDR2 SVGAGI.

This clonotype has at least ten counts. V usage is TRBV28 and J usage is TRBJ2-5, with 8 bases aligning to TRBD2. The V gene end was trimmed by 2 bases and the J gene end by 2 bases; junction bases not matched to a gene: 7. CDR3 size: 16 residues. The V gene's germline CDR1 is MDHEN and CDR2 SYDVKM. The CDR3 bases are TGTGCCAGCAGTTTAGGGGTAACTAGCGGACAAGAGACCCAGTACTTC. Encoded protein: CASSLGVTSGQETQYF.

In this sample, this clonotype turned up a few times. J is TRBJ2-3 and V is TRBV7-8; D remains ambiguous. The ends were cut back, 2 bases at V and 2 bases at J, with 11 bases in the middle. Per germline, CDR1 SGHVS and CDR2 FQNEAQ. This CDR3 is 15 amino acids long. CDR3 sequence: CASSLSPSYTDTQYF. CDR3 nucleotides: TGTGCCAGCAGCTTATCTCCATCGTACACAGATACGCAGTATTTT.

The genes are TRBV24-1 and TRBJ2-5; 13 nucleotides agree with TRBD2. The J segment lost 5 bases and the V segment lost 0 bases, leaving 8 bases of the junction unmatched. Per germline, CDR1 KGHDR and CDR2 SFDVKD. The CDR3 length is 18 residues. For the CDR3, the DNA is TGTGCCACCAGTGATTTGTTCGGGACTAGCGGGAATCGGGAGACCCAGTACTTC. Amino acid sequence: CATSDLFGTSGNRETQYF.

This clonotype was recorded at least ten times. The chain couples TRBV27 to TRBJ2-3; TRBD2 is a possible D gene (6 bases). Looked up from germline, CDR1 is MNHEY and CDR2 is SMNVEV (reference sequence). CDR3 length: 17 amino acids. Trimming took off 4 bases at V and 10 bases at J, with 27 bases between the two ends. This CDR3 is CASSSRASDIAARPQYF. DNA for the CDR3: TGTGCCAGCAGTTCTCGAGCCAGCGACATAGCGGCAAGACCGCAGTATTTT.

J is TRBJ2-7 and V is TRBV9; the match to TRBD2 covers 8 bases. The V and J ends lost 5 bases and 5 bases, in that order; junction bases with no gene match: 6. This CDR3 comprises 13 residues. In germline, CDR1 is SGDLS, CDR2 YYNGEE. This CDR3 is CASSGSGINEQYF. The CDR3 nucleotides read TGTGCCAGCAGTGGTAGCGGGATCAACGAGCAGTACTTC.

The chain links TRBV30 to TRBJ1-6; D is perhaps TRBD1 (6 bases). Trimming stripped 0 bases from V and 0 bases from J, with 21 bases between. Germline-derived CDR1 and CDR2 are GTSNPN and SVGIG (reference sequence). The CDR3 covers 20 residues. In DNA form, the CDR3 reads TGTGCCTGGAGTGTACAAGTAGGGGGGCGCCGCAGCTCCTATAATTCACCCCTCCACTTT. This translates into CAWSVQVGGRRSSYNSPLHF. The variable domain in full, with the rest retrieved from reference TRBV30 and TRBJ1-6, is SQTIHQWPATLVQPVGSPLSLECTVEGTSNPNLYWYRQAAGRGLQLLFYSVGIGQISSEVPQNLSASRPQDRQFILSSKKLLLSDSGFYLCAWSVQVGGRRSSYNSPLHFGNGTRLTVT.

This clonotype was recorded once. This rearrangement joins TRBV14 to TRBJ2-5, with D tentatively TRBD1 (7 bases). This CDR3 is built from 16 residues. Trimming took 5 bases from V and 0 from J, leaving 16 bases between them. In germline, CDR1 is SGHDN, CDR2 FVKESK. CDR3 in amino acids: CASSASPGGYQETQYF. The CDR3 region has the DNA TGTGCCAGCAGCGCCTCCCCAGGGGGGTACCAAGAGACCCAGTACTTC.

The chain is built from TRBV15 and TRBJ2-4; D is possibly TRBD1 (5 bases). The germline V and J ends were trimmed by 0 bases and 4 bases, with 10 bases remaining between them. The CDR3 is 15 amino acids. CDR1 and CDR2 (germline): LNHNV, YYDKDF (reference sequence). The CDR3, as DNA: TGTGCCACCAGCAGAGATGGGGCAGGGAAAAACATTCAGTACTTC. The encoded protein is CATSRDGAGKNIQYF.

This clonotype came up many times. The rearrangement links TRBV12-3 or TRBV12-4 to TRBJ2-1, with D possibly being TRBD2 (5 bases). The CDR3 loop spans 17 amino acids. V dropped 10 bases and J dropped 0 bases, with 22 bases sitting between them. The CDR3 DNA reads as TGTGCCACTGTGCAGCAGGCGGAGGTCAGCTCCTACAATGAGCAGTTCTTC. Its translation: CATVQQAEVSSYNEQFF.

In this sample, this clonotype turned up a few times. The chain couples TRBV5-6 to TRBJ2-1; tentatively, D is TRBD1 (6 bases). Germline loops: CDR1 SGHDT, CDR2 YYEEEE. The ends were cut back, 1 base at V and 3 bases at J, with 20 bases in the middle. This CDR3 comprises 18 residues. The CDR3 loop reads CASSLPPGAGLGYNEQFF. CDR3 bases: TGTGCCAGCAGCTTGCCTCCAGGGGCGGGCCTGGGCTACAATGAGCAGTTCTTC.

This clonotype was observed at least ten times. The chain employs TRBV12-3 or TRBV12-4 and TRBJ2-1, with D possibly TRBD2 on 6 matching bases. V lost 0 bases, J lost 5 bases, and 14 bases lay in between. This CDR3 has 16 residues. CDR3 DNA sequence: TGTGCCAGCAGTTTAGCGCTGTGGGACTTCGACAATGAGCAGTTCTTC. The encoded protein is CASSLALWDFDNEQFF.

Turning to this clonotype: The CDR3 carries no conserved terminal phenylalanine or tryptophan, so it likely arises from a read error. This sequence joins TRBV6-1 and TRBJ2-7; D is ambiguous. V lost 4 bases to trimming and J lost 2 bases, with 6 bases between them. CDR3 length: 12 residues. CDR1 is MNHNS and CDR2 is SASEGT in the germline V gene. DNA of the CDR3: TGTGCCAGCAGTGTCTCCGCCTACGAGCAGTACCTC. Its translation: CASSVSAYEQYL.

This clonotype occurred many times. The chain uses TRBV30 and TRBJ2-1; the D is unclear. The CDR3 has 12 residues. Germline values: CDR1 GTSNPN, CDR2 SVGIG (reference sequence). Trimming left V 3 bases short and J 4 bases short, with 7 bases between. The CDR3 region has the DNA TGTGCCTGGAGCCCGTTTTACAATGAGCAGTTCTTC. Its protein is CAWSPFYNEQFF. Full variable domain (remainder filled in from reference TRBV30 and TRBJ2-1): SQTIHQWPATLVQPVGSPLSLECTVEGTSNPNLYWYRQAAGRGLQLLFYSVGIGQISSEVPQNLSASRPQDRQFILSSKKLLLSDSGFYLCAWSPFYNEQFFGPGTRLTVL.